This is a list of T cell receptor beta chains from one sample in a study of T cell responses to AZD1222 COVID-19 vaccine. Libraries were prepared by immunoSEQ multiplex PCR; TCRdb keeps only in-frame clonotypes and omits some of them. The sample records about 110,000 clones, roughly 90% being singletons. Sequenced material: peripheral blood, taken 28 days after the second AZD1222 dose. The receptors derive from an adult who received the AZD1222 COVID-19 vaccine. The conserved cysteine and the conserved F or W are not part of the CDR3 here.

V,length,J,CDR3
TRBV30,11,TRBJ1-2,AWSIGANYGYT
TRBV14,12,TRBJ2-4,ASSPTGRTNIQY
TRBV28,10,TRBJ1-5,ASSLEERSQH
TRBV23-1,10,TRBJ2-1,ASSQSQGEQF
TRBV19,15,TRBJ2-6,ASSIDRALSGANVLT
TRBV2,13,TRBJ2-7,ASSAQRGNYYEQY
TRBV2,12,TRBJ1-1,ASSDWTFSLEAF
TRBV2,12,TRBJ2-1,ASSEVSVYNEQF
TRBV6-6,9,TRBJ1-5,ASKGNQPQH
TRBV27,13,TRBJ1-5,ASSLSWGAGQPQH
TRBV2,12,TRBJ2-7,ASKTSGGSYEQY
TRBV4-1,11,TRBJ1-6,ASSQVTDSPLH
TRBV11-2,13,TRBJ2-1,ASSLTAGKYNEQF
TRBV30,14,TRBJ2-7,AWSVFPQGSSYEQY
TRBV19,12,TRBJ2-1,ASRRGQEPSEQF
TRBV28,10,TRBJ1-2,ASRVRNYGYT
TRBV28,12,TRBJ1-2,ASSSAGVSYGYT
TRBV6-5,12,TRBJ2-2,ASSPQGGTGELF
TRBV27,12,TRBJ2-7,ASSFGQSPREQY
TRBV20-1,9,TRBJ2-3,SAFGTDTQY
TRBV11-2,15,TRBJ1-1,ASSSTPGRDRGTEAF
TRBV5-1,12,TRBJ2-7,ASSLGQARYEQY
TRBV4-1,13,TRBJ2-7,ASSLRRQGVYEQY
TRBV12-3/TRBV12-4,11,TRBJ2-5,ASSPGTQETQY